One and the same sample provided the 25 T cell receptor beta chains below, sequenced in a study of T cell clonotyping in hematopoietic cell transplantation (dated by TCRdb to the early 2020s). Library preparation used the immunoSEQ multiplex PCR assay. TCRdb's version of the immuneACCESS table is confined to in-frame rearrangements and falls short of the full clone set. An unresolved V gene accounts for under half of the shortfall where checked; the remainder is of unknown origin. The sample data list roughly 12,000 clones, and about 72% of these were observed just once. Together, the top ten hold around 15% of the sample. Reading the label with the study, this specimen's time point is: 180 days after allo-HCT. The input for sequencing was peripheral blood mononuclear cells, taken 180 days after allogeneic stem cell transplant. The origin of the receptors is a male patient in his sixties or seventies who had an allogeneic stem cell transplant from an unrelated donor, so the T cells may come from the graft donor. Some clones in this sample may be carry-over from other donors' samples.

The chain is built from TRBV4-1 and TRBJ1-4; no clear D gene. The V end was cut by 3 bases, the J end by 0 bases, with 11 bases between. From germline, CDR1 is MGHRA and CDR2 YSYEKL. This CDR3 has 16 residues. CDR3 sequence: CASSHGPKATNEKLFF. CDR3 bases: TGCGCCAGCAGCCATGGCCCAAAGGCAACTAATGAAAAACTGTTTTTT.

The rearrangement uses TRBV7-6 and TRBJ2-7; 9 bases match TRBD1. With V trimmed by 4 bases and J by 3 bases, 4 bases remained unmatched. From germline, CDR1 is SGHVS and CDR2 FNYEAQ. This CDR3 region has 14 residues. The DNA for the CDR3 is TGTGCCAGCAGCTCCGGGACAGGGTACTACGAGCAGTACTTC. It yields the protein CASSSGTGYYEQYF. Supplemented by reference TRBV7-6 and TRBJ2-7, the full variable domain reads GAGVSQSPRYKVTKRGQDVALRCDPISGHVSLYWYRQALGQGPEFLTYFNYEAQQDKSGLPNDRFSAERPEGSISTLTIQRTEQRDSAMYRCASSSGTGYYEQYFGPGTRLTVT.

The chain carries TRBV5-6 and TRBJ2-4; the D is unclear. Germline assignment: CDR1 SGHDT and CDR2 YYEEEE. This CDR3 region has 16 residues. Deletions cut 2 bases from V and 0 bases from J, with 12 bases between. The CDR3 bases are TGTGCCAGCAGCTTAAAAGGGATGATAGCCAAAAACATTCAGTACTTC. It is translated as CASSLKGMIAKNIQYF.

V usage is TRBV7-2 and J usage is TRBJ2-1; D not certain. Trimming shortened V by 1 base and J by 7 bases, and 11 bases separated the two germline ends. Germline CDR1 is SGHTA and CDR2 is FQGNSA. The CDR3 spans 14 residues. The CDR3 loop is CASSLGASLNEQFF. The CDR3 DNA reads TGTGCCAGCAGCTTAGGCGCCAGCTTAAATGAGCAGTTCTTC.

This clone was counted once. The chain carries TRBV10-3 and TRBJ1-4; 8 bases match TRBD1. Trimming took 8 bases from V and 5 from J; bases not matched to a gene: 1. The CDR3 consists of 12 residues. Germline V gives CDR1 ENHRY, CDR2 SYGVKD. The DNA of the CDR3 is TGTGCCATCGGACAGGGAAATGAAAAACTGTTTTTT. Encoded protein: CAIGQGNEKLFF.

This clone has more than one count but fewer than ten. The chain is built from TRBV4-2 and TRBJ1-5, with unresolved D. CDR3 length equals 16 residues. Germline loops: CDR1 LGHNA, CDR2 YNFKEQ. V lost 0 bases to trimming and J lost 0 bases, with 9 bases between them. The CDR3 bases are TGTGCCAGCAGCCAAGAAGGGAGGGATAGCAATCAGCCCCAGCATTTT. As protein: CASSQEGRDSNQPQHF.

The DNA of the CDR3 is TGTGCCAGCAGTGCTGACTGGTACAATCAGCCCCAGCATTTT. Its protein product is CASSADWYNQPQHF. The chain joins TRBV6-1 to TRBJ1-5; no clear D gene. This CDR3 has 14 amino acids. V lost 4 bases to trimming and J lost 3 bases, with 10 bases between them. Germline V lookup: CDR1 MNHNS, CDR2 SASEGT.

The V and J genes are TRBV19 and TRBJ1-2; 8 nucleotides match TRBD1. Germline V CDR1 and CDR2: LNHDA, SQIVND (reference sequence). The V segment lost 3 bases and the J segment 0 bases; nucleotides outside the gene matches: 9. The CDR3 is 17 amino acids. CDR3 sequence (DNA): TGTGCCAGTAGTATCGACAGGGGACTCGTTTCTAACTATGGCTACACCTTC. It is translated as CASSIDRGLVSNYGYTF.

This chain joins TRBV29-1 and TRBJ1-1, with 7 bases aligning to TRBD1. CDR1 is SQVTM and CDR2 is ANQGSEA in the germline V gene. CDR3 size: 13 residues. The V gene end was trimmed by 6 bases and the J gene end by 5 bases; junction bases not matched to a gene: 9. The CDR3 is CSVRGLLDTEAFF. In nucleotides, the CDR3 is TGCAGCGTAAGGGGGCTTCTAGATACTGAAGCTTTCTTT.

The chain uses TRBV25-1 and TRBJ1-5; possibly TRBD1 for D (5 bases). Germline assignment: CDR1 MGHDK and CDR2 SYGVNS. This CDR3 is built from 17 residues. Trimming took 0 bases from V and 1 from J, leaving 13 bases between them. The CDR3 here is CASSEYIRRESNQPQHF. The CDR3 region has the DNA TGTGCCAGCAGTGAATATATTCGCAGGGAAAGCAATCAGCCCCAGCATTTT. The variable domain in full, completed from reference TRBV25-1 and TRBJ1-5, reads EADIYQTPRYLVIGTGKKITLECSQTMGHDKMYWYQQDPGMELHLIHYSYGVNSTEKGDLSSESTVSRIRTEHFPLTLESARPSHTSQYLCASSEYIRRESNQPQHFGDGTRLSIL.

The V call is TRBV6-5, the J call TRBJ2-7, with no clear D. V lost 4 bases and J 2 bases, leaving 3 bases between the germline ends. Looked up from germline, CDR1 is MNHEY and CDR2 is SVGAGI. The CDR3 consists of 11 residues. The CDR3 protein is CASSSPYEQYF. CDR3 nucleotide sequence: TGTGCCAGCAGTTCCCCCTACGAGCAGTACTTC.

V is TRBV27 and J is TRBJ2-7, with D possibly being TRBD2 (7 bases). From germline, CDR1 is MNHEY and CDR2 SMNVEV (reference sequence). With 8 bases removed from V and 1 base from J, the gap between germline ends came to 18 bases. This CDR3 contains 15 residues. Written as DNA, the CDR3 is TGTGCCAGCGCTCTCGCGGGGGCAGGGTCCTACGAGCAGTACTTC. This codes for CASALAGAGSYEQYF.

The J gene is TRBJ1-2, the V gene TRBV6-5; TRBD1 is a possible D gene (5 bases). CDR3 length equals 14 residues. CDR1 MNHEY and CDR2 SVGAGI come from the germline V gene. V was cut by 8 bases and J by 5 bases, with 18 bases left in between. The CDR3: CASRLGAGLYGYTF. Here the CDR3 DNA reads TGTGCCAGCCGCCTAGGGGCAGGTCTATATGGCTACACCTTC.

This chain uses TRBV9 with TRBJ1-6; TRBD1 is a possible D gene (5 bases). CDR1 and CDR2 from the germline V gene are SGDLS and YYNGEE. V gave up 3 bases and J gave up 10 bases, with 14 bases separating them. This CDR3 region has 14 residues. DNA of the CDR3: TGTGCCAGCAGCGACGAGGGGTTTGGATCACCCCTCCACTTT. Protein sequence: CASSDEGFGSPLHF.

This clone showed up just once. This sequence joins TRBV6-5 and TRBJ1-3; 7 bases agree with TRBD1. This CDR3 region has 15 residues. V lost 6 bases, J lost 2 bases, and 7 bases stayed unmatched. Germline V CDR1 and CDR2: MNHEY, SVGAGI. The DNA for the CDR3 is TGTGCCAGCAGCTGGGGGACAGCTGCTGGAAACACCATATATTTT. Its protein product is CASSWGTAAGNTIYF.

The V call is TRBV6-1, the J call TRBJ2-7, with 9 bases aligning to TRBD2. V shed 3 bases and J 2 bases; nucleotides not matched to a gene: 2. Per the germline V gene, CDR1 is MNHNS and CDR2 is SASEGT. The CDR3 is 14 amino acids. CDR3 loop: CASSEASGTYEQYF. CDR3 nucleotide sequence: TGTGCCAGCAGTGAGGCTAGCGGGACCTACGAGCAGTACTTC.

The DNA of the CDR3 is TGTGCCAGCAGGGCCGTGGTCACTTTGAACACTGAAGCTTTCTTT. Residues: CASRAVVTLNTEAFF. The chain couples TRBV6-5 to TRBJ1-1; D not resolved. Germline V CDR1 and CDR2: MNHEY, SVGAGI. The CDR3 loop spans 15 amino acids. Trimming took off 6 bases at V and 0 bases at J, with 14 bases between the two ends.

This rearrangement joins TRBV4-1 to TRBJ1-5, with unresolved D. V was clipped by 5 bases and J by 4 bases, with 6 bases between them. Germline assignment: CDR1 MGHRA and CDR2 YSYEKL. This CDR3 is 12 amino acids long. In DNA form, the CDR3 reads TGCGCCAGCAGCGATGGAAATCAGCCCCAGCATTTT. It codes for CASSDGNQPQHF.

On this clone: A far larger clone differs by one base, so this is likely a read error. The CDR3 nucleotides read TGTGCCGTAGGACAGGGTTCTCCCCCGCCTCTCGAGCAGTACTTC. It translates to CAVGQGSPPPLEQYF. V is TRBV10-3 and J is TRBJ2-7, with 8 bases fitting TRBD1. This CDR3 comprises 15 residues. The ends lost 11 bases at V and 6 bases at J; junction bases unmatched: 18. The germline gives CDR1 ENHRY, CDR2 SYGVKD.

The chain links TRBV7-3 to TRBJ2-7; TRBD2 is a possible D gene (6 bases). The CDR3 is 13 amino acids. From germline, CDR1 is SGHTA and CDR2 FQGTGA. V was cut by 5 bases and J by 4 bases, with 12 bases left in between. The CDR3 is CASSPPGGYEQYF. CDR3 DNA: TGTGCCAGCAGCCCTCCTGGGGGGTACGAGCAGTACTTC.

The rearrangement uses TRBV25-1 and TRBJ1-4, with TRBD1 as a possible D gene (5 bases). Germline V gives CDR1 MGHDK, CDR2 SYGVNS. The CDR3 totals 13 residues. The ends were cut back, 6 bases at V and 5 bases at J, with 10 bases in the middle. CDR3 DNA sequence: TGTGCCAGCAGGCAGGGCCCGAATGAAAAACTGTTTTTT. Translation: CASRQGPNEKLFF.

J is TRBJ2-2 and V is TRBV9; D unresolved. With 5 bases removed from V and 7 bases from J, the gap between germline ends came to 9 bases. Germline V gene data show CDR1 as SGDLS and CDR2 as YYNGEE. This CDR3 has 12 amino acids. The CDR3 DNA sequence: TGTGCCAGCAGGGGTGGCGACGGGGAGCTGTTTTTT. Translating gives CASRGGDGELFF.

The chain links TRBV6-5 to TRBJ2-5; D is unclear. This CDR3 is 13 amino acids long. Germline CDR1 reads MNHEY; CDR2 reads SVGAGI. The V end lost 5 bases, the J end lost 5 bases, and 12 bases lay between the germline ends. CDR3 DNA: TGTGCCAGCAGTCCCGGCGTCATGGAGACCCAGTACTTC. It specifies CASSPGVMETQYF.

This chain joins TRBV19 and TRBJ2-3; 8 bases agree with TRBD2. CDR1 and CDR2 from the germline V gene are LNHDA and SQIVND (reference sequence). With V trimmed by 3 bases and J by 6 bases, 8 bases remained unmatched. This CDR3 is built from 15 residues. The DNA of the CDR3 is TGTGCCAGTAGTATCCAGCGGGGGATCACGGATACGCAGTATTTT. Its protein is CASSIQRGITDTQYF.

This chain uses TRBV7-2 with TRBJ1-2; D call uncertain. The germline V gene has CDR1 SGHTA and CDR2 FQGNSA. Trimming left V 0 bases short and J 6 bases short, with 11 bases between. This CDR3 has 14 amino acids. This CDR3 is CASSLAEGGHGYTF. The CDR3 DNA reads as TGTGCCAGCAGCTTAGCCGAAGGAGGGCATGGCTACACCTTC.